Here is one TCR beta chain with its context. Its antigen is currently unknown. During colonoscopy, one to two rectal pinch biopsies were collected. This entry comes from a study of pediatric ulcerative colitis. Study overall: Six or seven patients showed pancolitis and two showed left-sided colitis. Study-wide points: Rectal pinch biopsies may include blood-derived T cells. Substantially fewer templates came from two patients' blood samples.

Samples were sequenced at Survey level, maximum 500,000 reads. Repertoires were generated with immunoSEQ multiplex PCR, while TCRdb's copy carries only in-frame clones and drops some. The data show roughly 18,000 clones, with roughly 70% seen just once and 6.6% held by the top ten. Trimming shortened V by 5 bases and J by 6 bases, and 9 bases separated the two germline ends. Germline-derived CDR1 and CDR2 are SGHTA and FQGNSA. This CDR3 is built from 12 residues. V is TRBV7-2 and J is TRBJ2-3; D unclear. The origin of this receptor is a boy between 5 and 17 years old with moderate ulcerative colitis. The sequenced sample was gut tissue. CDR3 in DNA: TGTGCCAGCAGCCTTACACCTGATACGCAGTATTTT. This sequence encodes CASSLTPDTQYF.